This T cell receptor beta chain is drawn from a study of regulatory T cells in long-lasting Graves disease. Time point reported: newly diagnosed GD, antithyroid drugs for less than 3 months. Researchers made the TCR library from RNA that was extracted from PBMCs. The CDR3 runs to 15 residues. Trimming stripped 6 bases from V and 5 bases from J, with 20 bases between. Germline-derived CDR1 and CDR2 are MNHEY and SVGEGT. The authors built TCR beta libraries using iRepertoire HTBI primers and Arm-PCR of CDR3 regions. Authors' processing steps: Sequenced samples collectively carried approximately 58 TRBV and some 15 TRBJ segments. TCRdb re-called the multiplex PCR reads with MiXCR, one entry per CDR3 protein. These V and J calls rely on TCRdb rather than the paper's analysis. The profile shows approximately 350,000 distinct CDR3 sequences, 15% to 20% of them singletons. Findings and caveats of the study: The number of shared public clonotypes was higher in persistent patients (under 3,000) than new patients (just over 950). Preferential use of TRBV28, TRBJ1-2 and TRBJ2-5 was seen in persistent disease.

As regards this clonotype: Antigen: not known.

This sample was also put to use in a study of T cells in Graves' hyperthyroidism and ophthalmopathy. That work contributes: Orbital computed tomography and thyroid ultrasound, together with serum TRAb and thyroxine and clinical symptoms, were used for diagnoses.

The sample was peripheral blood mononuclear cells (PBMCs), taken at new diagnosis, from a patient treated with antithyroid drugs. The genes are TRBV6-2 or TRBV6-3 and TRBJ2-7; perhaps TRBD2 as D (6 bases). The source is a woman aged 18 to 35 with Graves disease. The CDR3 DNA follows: TGTGCCAGCAGGCAGGAGCCAGCGGGTCGGCACGAGCAGTACTTC. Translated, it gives CASRQEPAGRHEQYF.